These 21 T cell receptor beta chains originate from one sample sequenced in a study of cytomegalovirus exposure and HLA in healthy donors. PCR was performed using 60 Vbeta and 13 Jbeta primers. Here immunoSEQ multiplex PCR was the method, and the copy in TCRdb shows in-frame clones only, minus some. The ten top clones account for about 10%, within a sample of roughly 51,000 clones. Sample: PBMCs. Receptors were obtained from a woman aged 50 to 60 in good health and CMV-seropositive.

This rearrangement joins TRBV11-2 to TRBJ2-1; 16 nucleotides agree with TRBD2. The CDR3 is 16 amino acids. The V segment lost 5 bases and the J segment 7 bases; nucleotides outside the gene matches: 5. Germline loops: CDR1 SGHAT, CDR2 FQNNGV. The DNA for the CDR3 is TGTGCCAGCAGCACGGTGGGACTAGCGGGAGGGAATGAGCAGTTCTTC. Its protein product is CASSTVGLAGGNEQFF.

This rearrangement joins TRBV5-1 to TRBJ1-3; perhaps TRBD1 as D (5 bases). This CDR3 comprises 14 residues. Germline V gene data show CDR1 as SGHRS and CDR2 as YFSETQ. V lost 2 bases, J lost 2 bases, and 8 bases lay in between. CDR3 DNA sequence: TGCGCCAGCAGCTTAGGGACTGCTGGAAACACCATATATTTT. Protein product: CASSLGTAGNTIYF.

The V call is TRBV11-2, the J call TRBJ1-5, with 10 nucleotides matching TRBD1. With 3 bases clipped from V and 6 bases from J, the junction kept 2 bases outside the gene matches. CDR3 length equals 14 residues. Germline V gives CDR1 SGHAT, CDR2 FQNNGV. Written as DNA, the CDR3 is TGTGCCAGCAGCTTGGGACAGGGGACTCAGCCCCAGCATTTT. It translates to CASSLGQGTQPQHF.

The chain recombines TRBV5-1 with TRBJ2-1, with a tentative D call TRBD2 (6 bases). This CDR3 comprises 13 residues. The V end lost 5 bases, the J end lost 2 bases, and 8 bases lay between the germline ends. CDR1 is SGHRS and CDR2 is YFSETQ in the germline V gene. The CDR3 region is CASSRLAYNEQFF. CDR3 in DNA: TGCGCCAGCAGTAGACTAGCCTACAATGAGCAGTTCTTC. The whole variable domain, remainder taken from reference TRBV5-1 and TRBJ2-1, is KAGVTQTPRYLIKTRGQQVTLSCSPISGHRSVSWYQQTPGQGLQFLFEYFSETQRNKGNFPGRFSGRQFSNSRSEMNVSTLELGDSALYLCASSRLAYNEQFFGPGTRLTVL.

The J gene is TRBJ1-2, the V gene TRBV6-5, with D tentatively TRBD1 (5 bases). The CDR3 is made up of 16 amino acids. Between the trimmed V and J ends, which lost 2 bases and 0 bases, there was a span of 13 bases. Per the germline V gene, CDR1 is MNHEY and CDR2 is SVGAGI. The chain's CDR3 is CASSYAGRAPNYGYTF. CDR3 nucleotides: TGTGCCAGCAGTTACGCGGGACGTGCCCCTAACTATGGCTACACCTTC.

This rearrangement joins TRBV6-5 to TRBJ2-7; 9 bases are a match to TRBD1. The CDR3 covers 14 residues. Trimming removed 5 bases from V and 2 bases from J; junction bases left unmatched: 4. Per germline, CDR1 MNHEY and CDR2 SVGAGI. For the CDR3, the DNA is TGTGCCAGCAGTACCCGGACAGGGGCCTACGAGCAGTACTTC. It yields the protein CASSTRTGAYEQYF.

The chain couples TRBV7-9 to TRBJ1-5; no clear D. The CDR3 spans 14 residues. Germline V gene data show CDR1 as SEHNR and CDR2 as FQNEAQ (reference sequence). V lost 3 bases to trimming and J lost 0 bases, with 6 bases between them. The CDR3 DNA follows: TGTGCCAGCAGCTTTACAGATAGCAATCAGCCCCAGCATTTT. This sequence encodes CASSFTDSNQPQHF.

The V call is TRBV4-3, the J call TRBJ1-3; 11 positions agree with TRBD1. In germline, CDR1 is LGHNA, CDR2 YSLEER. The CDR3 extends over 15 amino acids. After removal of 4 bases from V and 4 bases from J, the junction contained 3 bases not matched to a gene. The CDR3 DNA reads TGCGCCAGCAGCCGCGGACAGGGGGCCGGAAACACCATATATTTT. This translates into CASSRGQGAGNTIYF.

The chain's CDR3 is CASSSQTTSGELFF. Written as DNA, the CDR3 is TGTGCCAGCAGCTCACAGACTACCTCTGGGGAGCTGTTTTTT. V is TRBV7-9 and J is TRBJ2-2, with D tentatively TRBD2 (5 bases). V lost 4 bases and J lost 8, with 14 bases in between. Germline CDR1 SEHNR, CDR2 FQNEAQ (reference sequence). The CDR3 sequence is 14 residues long.

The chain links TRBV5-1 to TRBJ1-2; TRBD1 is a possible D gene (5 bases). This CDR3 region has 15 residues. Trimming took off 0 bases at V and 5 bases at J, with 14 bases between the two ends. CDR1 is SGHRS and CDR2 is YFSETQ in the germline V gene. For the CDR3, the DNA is TGCGCCAGCAGCTTGGGGCAGGGAGGGCGGTATGGCTACACCTTC. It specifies CASSLGQGGRYGYTF.

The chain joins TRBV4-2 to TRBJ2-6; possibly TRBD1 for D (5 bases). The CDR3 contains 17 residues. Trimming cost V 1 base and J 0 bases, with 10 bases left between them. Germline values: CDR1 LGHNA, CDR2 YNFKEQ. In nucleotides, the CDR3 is TGTGCCAGCAGCCAAGTAGACAGAGACTCTGGGGCCAACGTCCTGACTTTC. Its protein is CASSQVDRDSGANVLTF.

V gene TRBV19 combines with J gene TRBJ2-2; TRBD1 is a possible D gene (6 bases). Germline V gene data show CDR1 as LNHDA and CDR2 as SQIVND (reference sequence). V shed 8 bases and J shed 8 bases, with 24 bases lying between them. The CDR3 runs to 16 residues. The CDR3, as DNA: TGTGCCAGTCAGGGACACCCACTGAGGGATATAGGGGAGCTGTTTTTT. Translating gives CASQGHPLRDIGELFF.

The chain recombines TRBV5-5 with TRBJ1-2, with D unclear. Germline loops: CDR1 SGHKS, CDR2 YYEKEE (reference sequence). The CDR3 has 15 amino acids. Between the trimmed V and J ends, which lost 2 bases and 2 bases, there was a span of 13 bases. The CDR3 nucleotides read TGTGCCAGCAGCTTATCACAAACAGTCAACTATGGCTACACCTTC. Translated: CASSLSQTVNYGYTF.

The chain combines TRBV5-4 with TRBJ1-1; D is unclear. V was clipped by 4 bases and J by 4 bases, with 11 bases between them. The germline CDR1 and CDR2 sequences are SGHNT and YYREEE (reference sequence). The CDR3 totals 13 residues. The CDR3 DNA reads TGTGCCAGCAGCAATTTGGGAGGCACTGAAGCTTTCTTT. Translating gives CASSNLGGTEAFF.

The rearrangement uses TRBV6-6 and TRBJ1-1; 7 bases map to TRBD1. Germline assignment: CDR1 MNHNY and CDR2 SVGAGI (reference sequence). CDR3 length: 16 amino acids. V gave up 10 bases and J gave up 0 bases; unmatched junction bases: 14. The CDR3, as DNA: TGTGCCACTATCGCAGGGGGAGAGGGAGTGAACACTGAAGCTTTCTTT. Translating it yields CATIAGGEGVNTEAFF.

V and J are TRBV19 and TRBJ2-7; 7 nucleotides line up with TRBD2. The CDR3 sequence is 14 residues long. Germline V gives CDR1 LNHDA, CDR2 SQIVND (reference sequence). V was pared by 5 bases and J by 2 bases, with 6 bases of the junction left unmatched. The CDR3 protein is CASSVGSGTYEQYF. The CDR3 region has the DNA TGTGCCAGTAGTGTAGGGAGCGGGACCTACGAGCAGTACTTC.

CDR3 sequence (DNA): TGTGCCAGCAGTTCAGACAGGGGGACAGATACGCAGTATTTT. This gives the protein CASSSDRGTDTQYF. The chain joins TRBV27 to TRBJ2-3; 9 nucleotides align to TRBD1. Germline-derived CDR1 and CDR2 are MNHEY and SMNVEV (reference sequence). Trimming removed 4 bases from V and 3 bases from J; junction bases left unmatched: 2. This CDR3 contains 14 residues.

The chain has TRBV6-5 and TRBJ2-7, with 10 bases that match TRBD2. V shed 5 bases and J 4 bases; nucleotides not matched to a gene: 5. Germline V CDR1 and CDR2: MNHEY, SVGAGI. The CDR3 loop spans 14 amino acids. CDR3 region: CASSKREGLYEQYF. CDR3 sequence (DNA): TGTGCCAGCAGTAAGCGGGAGGGCCTATACGAGCAGTACTTC.

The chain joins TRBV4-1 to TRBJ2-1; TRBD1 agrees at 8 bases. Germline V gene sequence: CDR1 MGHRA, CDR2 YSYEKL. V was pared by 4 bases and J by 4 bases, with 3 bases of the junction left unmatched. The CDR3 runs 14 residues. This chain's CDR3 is CASSPDREYNEQFF. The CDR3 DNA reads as TGCGCCAGCAGCCCGGACAGGGAATACAATGAGCAGTTCTTC.

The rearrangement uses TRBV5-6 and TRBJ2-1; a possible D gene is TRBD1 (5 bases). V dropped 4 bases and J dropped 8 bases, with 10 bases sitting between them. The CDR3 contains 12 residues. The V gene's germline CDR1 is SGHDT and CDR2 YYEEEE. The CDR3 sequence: CASSLTRDEQFF. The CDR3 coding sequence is TGTGCCAGCAGCCTGACCAGGGATGAGCAGTTCTTC.

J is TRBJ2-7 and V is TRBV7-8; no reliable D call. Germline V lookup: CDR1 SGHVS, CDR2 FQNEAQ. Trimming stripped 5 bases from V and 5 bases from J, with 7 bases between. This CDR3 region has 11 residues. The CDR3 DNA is TGTGCCAGCAGCCCCCGCGACGAGCAGTACTTC. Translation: CASSPRDEQYF.